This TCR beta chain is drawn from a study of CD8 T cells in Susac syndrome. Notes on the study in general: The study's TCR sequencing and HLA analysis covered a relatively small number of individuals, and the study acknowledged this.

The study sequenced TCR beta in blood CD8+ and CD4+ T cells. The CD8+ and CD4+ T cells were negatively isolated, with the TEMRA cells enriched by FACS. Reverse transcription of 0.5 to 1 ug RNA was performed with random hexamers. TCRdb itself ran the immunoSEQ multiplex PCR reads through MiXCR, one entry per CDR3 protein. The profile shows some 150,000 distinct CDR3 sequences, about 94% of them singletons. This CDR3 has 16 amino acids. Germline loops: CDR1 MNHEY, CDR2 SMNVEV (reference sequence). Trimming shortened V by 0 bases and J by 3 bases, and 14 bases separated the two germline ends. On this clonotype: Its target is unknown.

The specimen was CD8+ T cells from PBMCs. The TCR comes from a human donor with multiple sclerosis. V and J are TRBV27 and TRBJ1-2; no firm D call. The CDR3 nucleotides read TGTGCCAGCAGTTTATCGGGGTATGGGGAGGACTATGGCTACACCTTC. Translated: CASSLSGYGEDYGYTF.